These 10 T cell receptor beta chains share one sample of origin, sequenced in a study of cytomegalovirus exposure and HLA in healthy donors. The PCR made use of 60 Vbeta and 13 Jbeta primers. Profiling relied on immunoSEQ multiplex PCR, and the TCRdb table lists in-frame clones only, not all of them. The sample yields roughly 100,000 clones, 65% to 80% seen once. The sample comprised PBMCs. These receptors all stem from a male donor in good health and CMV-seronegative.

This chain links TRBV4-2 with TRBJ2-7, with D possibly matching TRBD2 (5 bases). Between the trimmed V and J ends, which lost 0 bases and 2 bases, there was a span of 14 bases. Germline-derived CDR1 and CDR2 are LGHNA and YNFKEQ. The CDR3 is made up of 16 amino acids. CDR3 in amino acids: CASSQDHDSGTYEQYF. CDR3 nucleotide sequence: TGTGCCAGCAGCCAAGATCACGATTCGGGGACCTACGAGCAGTACTTC.

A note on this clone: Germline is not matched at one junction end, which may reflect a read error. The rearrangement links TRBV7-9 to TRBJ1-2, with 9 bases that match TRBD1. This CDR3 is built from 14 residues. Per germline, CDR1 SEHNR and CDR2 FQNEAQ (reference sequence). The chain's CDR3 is CASSPMGTGQAGRF. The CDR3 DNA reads TGTGCCAGCAGCCCAATGGGGACAGGGCAAGCTGGAAGGTTC.

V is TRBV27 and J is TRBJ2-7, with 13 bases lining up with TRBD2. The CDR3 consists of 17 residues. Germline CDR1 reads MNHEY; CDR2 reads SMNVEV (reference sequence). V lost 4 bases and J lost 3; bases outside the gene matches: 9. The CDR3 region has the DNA TGTGCCAGCAGTTCCTCCGGACTAGCGGGGGCCATCTACGAGCAGTACTTC. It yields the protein CASSSSGLAGAIYEQYF.

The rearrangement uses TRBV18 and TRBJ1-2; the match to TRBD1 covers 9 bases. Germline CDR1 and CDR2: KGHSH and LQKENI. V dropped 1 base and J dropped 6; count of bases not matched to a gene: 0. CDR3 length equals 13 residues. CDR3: CASSPRTGDGYTF. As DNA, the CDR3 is TGTGCCAGCTCACCACGGACAGGGGATGGCTACACCTTC.

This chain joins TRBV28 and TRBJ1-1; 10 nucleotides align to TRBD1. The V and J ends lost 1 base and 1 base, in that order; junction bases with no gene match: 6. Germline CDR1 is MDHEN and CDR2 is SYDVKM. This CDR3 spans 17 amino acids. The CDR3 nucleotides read TGTGCCAGCAGTTTATTGGCGACAGGGGGCGGGAACACTGAAGCTTTCTTT. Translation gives CASSLLATGGGNTEAFF.

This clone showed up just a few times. Here the CDR3 DNA reads TGTGCCAGCAGCCAAGAGGCCGACTACTCTGGAAACACCATATATTTT. This translates into CASSQEADYSGNTIYF. The rearrangement uses TRBV4-2 and TRBJ1-3; no clear D gene. The CDR3 is 16 residues long. The V gene lost 0 bases and the J gene lost 0 bases, with 9 bases spanning the gap. CDR1 is LGHNA, CDR2 YNFKEQ, per germline.

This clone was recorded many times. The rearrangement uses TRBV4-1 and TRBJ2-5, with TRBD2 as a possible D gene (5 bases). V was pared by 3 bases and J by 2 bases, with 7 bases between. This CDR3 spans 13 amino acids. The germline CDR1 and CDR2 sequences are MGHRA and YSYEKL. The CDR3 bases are TGCGCCAGCAGCCACGGGGTTCAAGAGACCCAGTACTTC. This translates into CASSHGVQETQYF.

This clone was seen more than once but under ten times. The DNA for the CDR3 is TGTGCCAGCAGCGTAGCGGGGAGCACCGGGGAGCTGTTTTTT. It yields the protein CASSVAGSTGELFF. The rearrangement uses TRBV9 and TRBJ2-2; D might be TRBD2 (5 bases). The V and J ends lost 0 bases and 4 bases respectively, with 7 bases between them. CDR1 and CDR2 (germline): SGDLS, YYNGEE. The CDR3 length is 14 residues. Using reference TRBV9 and TRBJ2-2 for the parts outside the CDR3, the full variable domain is DSGVTQTPKHLITATGQRVTLRCSPRSGDLSVYWYQQSLDQGLQFLIQYYNGEERAKGNILERFSAQQFPDLHSELNLSSLELGDSALYFCASSVAGSTGELFFGEGSRLTVL.

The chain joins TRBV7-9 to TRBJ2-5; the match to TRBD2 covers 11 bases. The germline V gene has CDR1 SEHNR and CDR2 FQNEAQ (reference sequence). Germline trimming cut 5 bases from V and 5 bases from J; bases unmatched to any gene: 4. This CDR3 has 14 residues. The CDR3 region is CASSVLAGDETQYF. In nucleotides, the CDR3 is TGTGCCAGCAGCGTACTAGCGGGAGATGAGACCCAGTACTTC.

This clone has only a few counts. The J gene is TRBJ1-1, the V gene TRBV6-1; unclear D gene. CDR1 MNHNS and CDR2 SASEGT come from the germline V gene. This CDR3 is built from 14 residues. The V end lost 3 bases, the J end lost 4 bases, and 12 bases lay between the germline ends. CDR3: CASSEVQWATEAFF. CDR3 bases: TGTGCCAGCAGTGAGGTTCAGTGGGCCACTGAAGCTTTCTTT.